Shown below are 19 T cell receptor beta chains from a single sample sequenced in a study of shared clonotypes between healthy human individuals. Clones were sequenced by immunoSEQ multiplex PCR, and TCRdb holds only the in-frame ones, with some missing. The sample lists around 1 million clones, approximately 80% occurring once. Sequenced: memory CD4+ T cells sorted from blood. Subset in this sample: CD45RA-negative fraction. The receptor source for this set is a man aged 18 to 30 in good health.

This clone was counted at least ten times. The chain uses TRBV5-1 and TRBJ2-5, with D uncertain. Trimming removed 7 bases from V and 3 bases from J, with 1 base in between. Germline CDR1 SGHRS, CDR2 YFSETQ. The CDR3 runs 9 residues. The CDR3: CASEETQYF. DNA of the CDR3: TGCGCCAGCGAAGAGACCCAGTACTTC.

The chain combines TRBV6-5 with TRBJ2-5; D uncertain. The CDR3 loop spans 11 amino acids. The germline V gene encodes CDR1 MNHEY and CDR2 SVGAGI. Trimming pared 8 bases from V and 4 bases from J, leaving 8 bases between. The CDR3, as DNA: TGTGCCAGCCAGGATTTAGAGACCCAGTACTTC. Amino acid sequence: CASQDLETQYF.

This clone came up once. The J gene is TRBJ1-5, the V gene TRBV27, with unresolved D. The CDR3 consists of 15 residues. Trimming removed 0 bases at V and 3 bases at J, with 9 bases between. Germline lookup yields CDR1 MNHEY and CDR2 SMNVEV (reference sequence). CDR3 loop: CASSLSPDINQPQHF. For the CDR3, the DNA is TGTGCCAGCAGTTTATCACCGGATATCAATCAGCCCCAGCATTTT.

This chain joins TRBV2 and TRBJ2-5; D is undetermined. The germline V gene encodes CDR1 SNHLY and CDR2 FYNNEI. V dropped 5 bases and J dropped 2 bases, with 6 bases sitting between them. The CDR3 runs to 12 residues. CDR3 loop: CASSYSQETQYF. The CDR3 DNA sequence: TGTGCCAGCAGTTATTCACAAGAGACCCAGTACTTC.

V is TRBV28 and J is TRBJ2-7; D is unclear. Deletions cut 2 bases from V and 7 bases from J, with 18 bases between. The CDR3 contains 15 residues. The germline gives CDR1 MDHEN, CDR2 SYDVKM. The DNA of the CDR3 is TGTGCCAGCAGTTTAGGTGGGCCCACGCCTCGGGAGCAGTACTTC. Protein: CASSLGGPTPREQYF. Based on the CDR3 plus reference TRBV28 and TRBJ2-7, the full variable domain is DVKVTQSSRYLVKRTGEKVFLECVQDMDHENMFWYRQDPGLGLRLIYFSYDVKMKEKGDIPEGYSVSREKKERFSLILESASTNQTSMYLCASSLGGPTPREQYFGPGTRLTVT.

This chain uses TRBV2 with TRBJ1-1; D may be TRBD1 (6 bases). This CDR3 spans 15 amino acids. V was pared by 4 bases and J by 6 bases, with 18 bases between. The V gene's germline CDR1 is SNHLY and CDR2 FYNNEI. The CDR3 is CASSGRGRGSSEAFF. The CDR3 region has the DNA TGTGCCAGCAGTGGGAGGGGCAGGGGAAGTTCTGAAGCTTTCTTT.

Comments on this clone: Other nucleotide sequences in the sample specify the same CDR3. The DNA of the CDR3 is TGTGCCAGCAGTTTGGGGGGCAACACTGAAGCTTTCTTT. Translated: CASSLGGNTEAFF. V is TRBV27 and J is TRBJ1-1, with a weak D call TRBD1 (6 bases). Trimming removed 3 bases from V and 2 bases from J, with 7 bases in between. This CDR3 region has 13 residues. Germline CDR1 MNHEY, CDR2 SMNVEV (reference sequence).

The chain recombines TRBV5-1 with TRBJ1-6; 8 bases line up with TRBD1. The CDR3 totals 17 residues. Germline loops: CDR1 SGHRS, CDR2 YFSETQ. Trimming at V came to 0 bases and at J to 7 bases, leaving 9 bases not matched to a gene. The CDR3 nucleotides are TGCGCCAGCAGCTTGGGGTTTGGCGGACAGGGAAATTCACCCCTCCACTTT. Residues: CASSLGFGGQGNSPLHF.

V gene TRBV11-2 combines with J gene TRBJ2-3; a weak D match, TRBD2 (5 bases). The CDR3 runs to 14 residues. Germline CDR1 reads SGHAT; CDR2 reads FQNNGV. With 6 bases removed from V and 3 bases from J, the gap between germline ends came to 13 bases. CDR3 nucleotides: TGTGCCAGCAGACGACGTGGGGAGACAGATACGCAGTATTTT. Translation: CASRRRGETDTQYF.

Comment on this clone: Distinct nucleotide sequences in the sample also encode this CDR3. The rearrangement joins TRBV5-1 to TRBJ2-5, with TRBD1 matching 7 bases. The germline V gene encodes CDR1 SGHRS and CDR2 YFSETQ. V was pared by 4 bases and J by 2 bases, with 5 bases of the junction left unmatched. The CDR3 sequence is 14 residues long. CDR3 nucleotides: TGCGCCAGCAGCCTGGGACAGCTACAAGAGACCCAGTACTTC. Translating it yields CASSLGQLQETQYF.

The chain carries TRBV19 and TRBJ1-5; tentative D call: TRBD1 (6 bases). CDR3 size: 18 residues. The germline V gene encodes CDR1 LNHDA and CDR2 SQIVND (reference sequence). Trimming stripped 4 bases from V and 2 bases from J, with 21 bases between. The DNA of the CDR3 is TGTGCCAGTAGTACCTTCACAGGGATAGGAATCGGCAATCAGCCCCAGCATTTT. Translation: CASSTFTGIGIGNQPQHF. The full variable domain, completed using reference TRBV19 and TRBJ1-5, is DGGITQSPKYLFRKEGQNVTLSCEQNLNHDAMYWYRQDPGQGLRLIYYSQIVNDFQKGDIAEGYSVSREKKESFPLTVTSAQKNPTAFYLCASSTFTGIGIGNQPQHFGDGTRLSIL.

This chain links TRBV11-2 with TRBJ2-5; 8 nucleotides agree with TRBD2. Germline CDR1 reads SGHAT; CDR2 reads FQNNGV. J lost 4 bases, V lost 2 bases, and 9 bases had no gene match. The CDR3 is made up of 16 amino acids. The CDR3 DNA reads TGTGCCAGCAGCTTACTTCCTTGGACTAGCTTAGAGACCCAGTACTTC. Amino acids: CASSLLPWTSLETQYF.

The gene calls are TRBV6-1 and TRBJ1-6; 11 positions agree with TRBD1. J was trimmed by 9 bases and V by 6 bases; bases with no gene match: 4. The germline gives CDR1 MNHNS, CDR2 SASEGT. The CDR3 contains 14 residues. CDR3 coding DNA: TGTGCCAGCAGGGGACAGGGGGGAGTTTCACCCCTCCACTTT. This gives the protein CASRGQGGVSPLHF.

V and J are TRBV4-3 and TRBJ2-7; 8 bases align to TRBD1. Germline CDR1 LGHNA, CDR2 YSLEER. This CDR3 region has 13 residues. Trimming removed 4 bases from V and 1 base from J; junction bases left unmatched: 0. The CDR3 spells CASSRDRSYEQYF. DNA of the CDR3: TGCGCCAGCAGCCGGGACAGGTCCTACGAGCAGTACTTC.

V and J are TRBV6-6 and TRBJ2-3; 11 positions agree with TRBD2. The CDR3 has 14 residues. Germline V gene sequence: CDR1 MNHNY, CDR2 SVGAGI (reference sequence). The V gene end was trimmed by 6 bases and the J gene end by 5 bases; junction bases not matched to a gene: 4. The CDR3 is CASRTGTSGDTQYF. The CDR3 DNA sequence: TGTGCCAGCAGGACAGGGACTAGCGGAGATACGCAGTATTTT.

This clone was found a few times. This CDR3 is CPGSAVGTDPQETQYF. The CDR3 DNA sequence: TGTCCTGGGAGCGCAGTTGGGACGGATCCACAAGAGACCCAGTACTTC. The rearrangement uses TRBV22-1 and TRBJ2-5. TRBV22-1 is designated a pseudogene. This CDR3 is 16 amino acids long.

The chain has TRBV27 and TRBJ1-4, with a weak D call TRBD1 (6 bases). Trimming removed 4 bases at V and 1 base at J, with 10 bases between. The V gene's germline CDR1 is MNHEY and CDR2 SMNVEV (reference sequence). The CDR3 is 15 residues long. CDR3 sequence reads: CASSSQGGTNEKLFF. The CDR3, as DNA: TGTGCCAGCAGTTCACAGGGAGGAACTAATGAAAAACTGTTTTTT.

The chain carries TRBV6-5 and TRBJ1-2, with D unclear. Looked up from germline, CDR1 is MNHEY and CDR2 is SVGAGI. V lost 0 bases to trimming and J lost 8 bases, with 10 bases between them. The CDR3 is 13 amino acids. CDR3 protein: CASSYSGRPGYTF. In DNA form, the CDR3 reads TGTGCCAGCAGTTACTCGGGCAGGCCCGGCTACACCTTC.

The chain combines TRBV6-5 with TRBJ2-7; D might be TRBD2 (6 bases). The germline gives CDR1 MNHEY, CDR2 SVGAGI. V was pared by 2 bases and J by 3 bases, with 8 bases between. The CDR3 is made up of 13 amino acids. Here the CDR3 reads CASSYGTGYEQYF. For the CDR3, the DNA is TGTGCCAGCAGTTACGGGACTGGCTACGAGCAGTACTTC.